The rows below give T cell receptor beta chains drawn from one sample of a study of T cell responses to AZD1222 COVID-19 vaccine. The repertoire was sequenced with immunoSEQ multiplex PCR; TCRdb's copy has only in-frame clones and lacks some. The sample yields fewer than 90,000 clones, 85% to 95% seen once. The sample in question was peripheral blood, obtained 28 days after the second AZD1222 dose. The receptors originated from an adult who received the AZD1222 COVID-19 vaccine. Both conserved end residues are part of each CDR3. The D gene is left open where the match is weak. Only some rows state a clone size, as once, few, many or a class for expanded clones.

CDR3aa: CASRAGQRSAYEQYF
CDR3nt: TGCGCCAGCAGGGCAGGACAGCGATCAGCCTACGAGCAGTACTTC
v_gene: TRBV10-2
d_gene: -
j_gene: TRBJ2-7
abundance: -

CDR3aa: CASSPPRHLYEQYF
CDR3nt: TGTGCCAGCAGCCCGCCCAGACACCTCTACGAGCAGTACTTC
v_gene: TRBV28
d_gene: -
j_gene: TRBJ2-7
abundance: -

CDR3aa: CASSVGRDTEAFF
CDR3nt: TGTGCCAGCAGTGTGGGAAGGGACACTGAAGCTTTCTTT
v_gene: TRBV2
d_gene: -
j_gene: TRBJ1-1
abundance: -

CDR3aa: CASSQGAQGFEAFF
CDR3nt: TGTGCCAGCAGCCAAGGGGCACAGGGATTTGAAGCTTTCTTT
v_gene: TRBV4-2
d_gene: -
j_gene: TRBJ1-1
abundance: -

CDR3aa: CAWSYDRTYEQYF
CDR3nt: TGTGCCTGGAGTTATGACCGCACCTACGAGCAGTACTTC
v_gene: TRBV30
d_gene: -
j_gene: TRBJ2-7
abundance: -

CDR3aa: CASSQVNAGAHYNEQFF
CDR3nt: TGTGCCAGCAGCCAAGTAAACGCGGGAGCGCATTACAATGAGCAGTTCTTC
v_gene: TRBV14
d_gene: TRBD2
j_gene: TRBJ2-1
abundance: -

CDR3aa: CASSLAGANEKLFF
CDR3nt: TGCGCCAGCAGCTTGGCGGGGGCTAATGAAAAACTGTTTTTT
v_gene: TRBV5-1
d_gene: -
j_gene: TRBJ1-4
abundance: -

CDR3aa: CASVQGPNTGELFF
CDR3nt: TGTGCCAGCGTCCAGGGCCCGAACACCGGGGAGCTGTTTTTT
v_gene: TRBV2
d_gene: -
j_gene: TRBJ2-2
abundance: -

CDR3aa: CASGYRVDEQFF
CDR3nt: TGTGCCAGTGGGTACAGGGTAGATGAGCAGTTCTTC
v_gene: TRBV19
d_gene: -
j_gene: TRBJ2-1
abundance: -

CDR3aa: CASSSSWDQPQHF
CDR3nt: TGCGCCAGCAGTAGCTCCTGGGATCAGCCCCAGCATTTT
v_gene: TRBV5-1
d_gene: -
j_gene: TRBJ1-5
abundance: -

CDR3aa: CASSERGPGTSDGYTF
CDR3nt: TGTGCCAGTAGCGAGAGGGGCCCCGGGACATCCGATGGCTACACCTTC
v_gene: TRBV19
d_gene: -
j_gene: TRBJ1-2
abundance: -

CDR3aa: CASSPGPGGGYTF
CDR3nt: TGTGCCAGCTCACCAGGGCCGGGAGGCGGCTACACCTTC
v_gene: TRBV18
d_gene: -
j_gene: TRBJ1-2
abundance: -

CDR3aa: CASSLFRNTEAFF
CDR3nt: TGCGCCAGCAGCTTGTTCCGTAACACTGAAGCTTTCTTT
v_gene: TRBV5-1
d_gene: -
j_gene: TRBJ1-1
abundance: -

CDR3aa: CASSRQATGGNYEQYF
CDR3nt: TGTGCCAGCTCACGGCAAGCTACAGGGGGCAATTACGAGCAGTACTTC
v_gene: TRBV18
d_gene: TRBD1
j_gene: TRBJ2-7
abundance: -

CDR3aa: CATSDSTPYIETQYF
CDR3nt: TGTGCCACCAGTGATTCTACCCCTTATATAGAGACCCAGTACTTC
v_gene: TRBV24-1
d_gene: -
j_gene: TRBJ2-5
abundance: -

CDR3aa: CASSVGQYGYTF
CDR3nt: TGTGCCAGCAGCGTAGGACAGTACGGCTACACCTTC
v_gene: TRBV9
d_gene: -
j_gene: TRBJ1-2
abundance: few

CDR3aa: CASSQVRLAGEDEQFF
CDR3nt: TGTGCCAGCAGCCAAGTCAGACTAGCGGGGGAGGATGAGCAGTTCTTC
v_gene: TRBV4-2
d_gene: TRBD2
j_gene: TRBJ2-1
abundance: -

CDR3aa: CASRLGLAYNEQFF
CDR3nt: TGTGCCAGCAGACTTGGGCTAGCCTACAATGAGCAGTTCTTC
v_gene: TRBV11-2
d_gene: -
j_gene: TRBJ2-1
abundance: -

CDR3aa: CASSATPNTGELFF
CDR3nt: TGTGCCAGCAGCGCCACTCCGAACACCGGGGAGCTGTTTTTT
v_gene: TRBV11-2
d_gene: -
j_gene: TRBJ2-2
abundance: -

CDR3aa: CASSTSPSGRNTIYF
CDR3nt: TGCGCCAGCAGCACCTCGCCCTCGGGGAGAAACACCATATATTTT
v_gene: TRBV5-1
d_gene: -
j_gene: TRBJ1-3
abundance: -

CDR3aa: CASSPAGSGRFEQFF
CDR3nt: TGTGCCAGCAGCCCCGCGGGTAGCGGGAGGTTTGAGCAGTTCTTC
v_gene: TRBV7-3
d_gene: TRBD2
j_gene: TRBJ2-1
abundance: -

CDR3aa: CASSLPGRSSYEQYF
CDR3nt: TGTGCCAGCAGCCTTCCGGGACGGAGCTCCTACGAGCAGTACTTC
v_gene: TRBV3-1/TRBV3-2
d_gene: -
j_gene: TRBJ2-7
abundance: -

CDR3aa: CASSLVRTGELFF
CDR3nt: TGTGCCAGCAGCTTAGTCCGCACCGGGGAGCTGTTTTTT
v_gene: TRBV11-3
d_gene: -
j_gene: TRBJ2-2
abundance: -

CDR3aa: CASQAGISYGYTF
CDR3nt: TGTGCCAGCCAGGCAGGGATTAGCTATGGCTACACCTTC
v_gene: TRBV18
d_gene: -
j_gene: TRBJ1-2
abundance: -

CDR3aa: CASSMGARQETQYF
CDR3nt: TGTGCCAGCTCGATGGGGGCACGCCAAGAGACCCAGTACTTC
v_gene: TRBV18
d_gene: -
j_gene: TRBJ2-5
abundance: -

CDR3aa: CASSLVVAGTDTQYF
CDR3nt: TGCGCCAGCAGCTTGGTGGTAGCTGGCACAGATACGCAGTATTTT
v_gene: TRBV5-1
d_gene: -
j_gene: TRBJ2-3
abundance: -

CDR3aa: CASSLGGVNTEAFF
CDR3nt: TGTGCCAGCAGCTTAGGAGGGGTGAACACTGAAGCTTTCTTT
v_gene: TRBV11-3
d_gene: -
j_gene: TRBJ1-1
abundance: -

CDR3aa: CASSLNRDTQYF
CDR3nt: TGTGCCAGCAGCTTAAATAGGGATACGCAGTATTTT
v_gene: TRBV7-3
d_gene: -
j_gene: TRBJ2-3
abundance: -

CDR3aa: CATSDPGVVNEQFF
CDR3nt: TGTGCCACCAGTGATCCGGGAGTGGTAAATGAGCAGTTCTTC
v_gene: TRBV24-1
d_gene: -
j_gene: TRBJ2-1
abundance: -

CDR3aa: CASSYRQAASREKLFF
CDR3nt: TGTGCCAGCAGCTACAGACAGGCGGCGAGCCGAGAAAAACTGTTTTTT
v_gene: TRBV3-1/TRBV3-2
d_gene: -
j_gene: TRBJ1-4
abundance: -

CDR3aa: CASTKIGQGWETQYF
CDR3nt: TGTGCCAGCACCAAAATCGGGCAGGGGTGGGAGACCCAGTACTTC
v_gene: TRBV11-2
d_gene: -
j_gene: TRBJ2-5
abundance: -

CDR3aa: CASSLGLAVNTGELFF
CDR3nt: TGTGCCAGCAGCTTAGGCCTAGCGGTAAACACCGGGGAGCTGTTTTTT
v_gene: TRBV7-3
d_gene: TRBD2
j_gene: TRBJ2-2
abundance: once

CDR3aa: CAISASRGRTLGTEAFF
CDR3nt: TGTGCCATCAGTGCGTCCAGGGGAAGGACTTTGGGCACTGAAGCTTTCTTT
v_gene: TRBV10-3
d_gene: -
j_gene: TRBJ1-1
abundance: -

CDR3aa: CASSIPGTAMGYTF
CDR3nt: TGTGCCAGTAGTATCCCCGGGACGGCGATGGGCTACACCTTC
v_gene: TRBV19
d_gene: -
j_gene: TRBJ1-2
abundance: -

CDR3aa: CASSEVGGTEAFF
CDR3nt: TGTGCCAGTAGTGAAGTGGGTGGGACTGAAGCTTTCTTT
v_gene: TRBV19
d_gene: -
j_gene: TRBJ1-1
abundance: -

CDR3aa: CANELVDRERSNQPQHF
CDR3nt: TGCGCCAACGAACTCGTCGACAGGGAGAGGAGCAATCAGCCCCAGCATTTT
v_gene: TRBV10-1
d_gene: TRBD1
j_gene: TRBJ1-5
abundance: -

CDR3aa: CSASGWGKVNEQFF
CDR3nt: TGCAGTGCTAGTGGTTGGGGGAAGGTAAATGAGCAGTTCTTC
v_gene: TRBV20-1
d_gene: -
j_gene: TRBJ2-1
abundance: -

CDR3aa: CASSLGGGQPQHF
CDR3nt: TGTGCCAGCAGTTTAGGGGGGGGACAGCCCCAGCATTTT
v_gene: TRBV27
d_gene: -
j_gene: TRBJ1-5
abundance: -

CDR3aa: CASSPLQGYYGYTF
CDR3nt: TGTGCCAGCTCACCACTCCAGGGATACTATGGCTACACCTTC
v_gene: TRBV18
d_gene: -
j_gene: TRBJ1-2
abundance: -

CDR3aa: CASSSGTGTISGANVLTF
CDR3nt: TGTGCCAGTAGTTCCGGGACAGGGACAATCTCTGGGGCCAACGTCCTGACTTTC
v_gene: TRBV19
d_gene: TRBD1
j_gene: TRBJ2-6
abundance: -

CDR3aa: CSAAGAYGYTF
CDR3nt: TGCAGTGCGGCAGGCGCCTATGGCTACACCTTC
v_gene: TRBV20-1
d_gene: -
j_gene: TRBJ1-2
abundance: once

CDR3aa: CASSPAYEQYF
CDR3nt: TGTGCCAGCAGCCCCGCCTACGAGCAGTACTTC
v_gene: TRBV6-5
d_gene: -
j_gene: TRBJ2-7
abundance: -